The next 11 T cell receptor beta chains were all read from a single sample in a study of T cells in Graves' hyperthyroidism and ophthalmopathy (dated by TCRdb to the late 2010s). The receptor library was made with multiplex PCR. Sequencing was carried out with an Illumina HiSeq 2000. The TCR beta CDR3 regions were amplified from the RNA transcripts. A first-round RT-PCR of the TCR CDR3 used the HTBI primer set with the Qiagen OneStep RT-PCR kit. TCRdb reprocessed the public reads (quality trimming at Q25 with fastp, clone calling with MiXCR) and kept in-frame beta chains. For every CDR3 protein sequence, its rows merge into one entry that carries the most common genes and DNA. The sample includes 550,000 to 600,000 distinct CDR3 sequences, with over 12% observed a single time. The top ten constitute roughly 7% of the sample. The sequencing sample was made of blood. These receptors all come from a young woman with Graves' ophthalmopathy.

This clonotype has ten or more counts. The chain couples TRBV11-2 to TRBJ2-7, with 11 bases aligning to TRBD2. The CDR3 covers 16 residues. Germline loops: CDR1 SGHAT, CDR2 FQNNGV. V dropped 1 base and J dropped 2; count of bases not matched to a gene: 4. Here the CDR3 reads CASSLASGRPTYEQYF. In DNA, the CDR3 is TGTGCCAGCAGCTTAGCTAGCGGGAGGCCCACCTACGAGCAGTACTTC.

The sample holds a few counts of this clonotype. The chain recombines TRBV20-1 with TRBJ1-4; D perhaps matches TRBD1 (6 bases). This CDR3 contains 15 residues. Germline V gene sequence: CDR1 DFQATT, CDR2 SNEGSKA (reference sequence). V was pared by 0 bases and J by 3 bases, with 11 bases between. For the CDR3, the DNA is TGCAGTGCTAGAGATCCGGGACACTCTAATGAAAAACTGTTTTTT. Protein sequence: CSARDPGHSNEKLFF.

The CDR3 reads CASRTLAKNIQYF. The CDR3 DNA is TGTGCCAGCAGAACCTTAGCCAAAAACATTCAGTACTTC. The rearrangement links TRBV27 to TRBJ2-4; D remains ambiguous. V lost 6 bases and J 0 bases, leaving 6 bases between the germline ends. The CDR3 covers 13 residues. Germline assignment: CDR1 MNHEY and CDR2 SMNVEV (reference sequence).

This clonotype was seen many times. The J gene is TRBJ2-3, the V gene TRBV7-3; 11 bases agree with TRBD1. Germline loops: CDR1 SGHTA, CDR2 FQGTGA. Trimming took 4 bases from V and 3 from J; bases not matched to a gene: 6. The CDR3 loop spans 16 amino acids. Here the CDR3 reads CASSSFGTGGTDTQYF. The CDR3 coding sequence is TGTGCCAGCAGCTCTTTCGGGACAGGGGGAACAGATACGCAGTATTTT.

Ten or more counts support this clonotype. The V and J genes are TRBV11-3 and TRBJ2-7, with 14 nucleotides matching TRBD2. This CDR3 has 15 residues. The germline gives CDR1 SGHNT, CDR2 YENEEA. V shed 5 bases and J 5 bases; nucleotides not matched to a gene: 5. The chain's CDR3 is CASSGGTSGSHEQYF. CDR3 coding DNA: TGTGCCAGCAGCGGGGGGACTAGCGGGAGCCACGAGCAGTACTTC.

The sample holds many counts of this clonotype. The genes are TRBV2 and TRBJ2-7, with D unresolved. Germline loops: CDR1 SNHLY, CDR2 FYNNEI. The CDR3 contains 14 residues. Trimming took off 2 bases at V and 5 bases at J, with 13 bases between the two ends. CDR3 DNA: TGTGCCAGCAGTGAAAATCCGGGTTTAAACGAGCAGTACTTC. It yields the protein CASSENPGLNEQYF.

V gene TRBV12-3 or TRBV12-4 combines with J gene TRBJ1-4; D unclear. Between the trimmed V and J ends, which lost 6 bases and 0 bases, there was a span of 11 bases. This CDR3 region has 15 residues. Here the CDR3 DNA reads TGTGCCAGCAGCCCACTCCGAGCAACTAATGAAAAACTGTTTTTT. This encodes CASSPLRATNEKLFF.

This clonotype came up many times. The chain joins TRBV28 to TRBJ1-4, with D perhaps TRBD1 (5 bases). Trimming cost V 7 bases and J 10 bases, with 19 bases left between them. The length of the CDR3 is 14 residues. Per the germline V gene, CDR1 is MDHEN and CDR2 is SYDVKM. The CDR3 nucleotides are TGTGCCAGCACCATGTTGGGACCAGTCGCAAAACTGTTTTTT. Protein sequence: CASTMLGPVAKLFF.

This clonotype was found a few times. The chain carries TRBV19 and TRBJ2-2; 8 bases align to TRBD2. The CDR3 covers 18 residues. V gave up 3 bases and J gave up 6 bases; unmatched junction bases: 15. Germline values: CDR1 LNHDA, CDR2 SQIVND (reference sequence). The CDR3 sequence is CASSIFGDSGMRSGELFF. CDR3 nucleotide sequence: TGTGCCAGTAGTATTTTCGGCGATAGCGGGATGCGATCCGGGGAGCTGTTTTTT.

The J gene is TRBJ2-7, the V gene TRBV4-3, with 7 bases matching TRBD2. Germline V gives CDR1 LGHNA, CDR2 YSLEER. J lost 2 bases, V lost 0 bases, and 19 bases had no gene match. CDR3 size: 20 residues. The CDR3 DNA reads TGCGCCAGCAGCCAAGATGGGGGGGTTGGGGGAGCGGCCTATACCTACGAGCAGTACTTC. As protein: CASSQDGGVGGAAYTYEQYF.

The CDR3 region has the DNA TGTGCCAGTAGTATTCAGGGGGCTGGATACAATGAGCAGTTCTTC. Its translation: CASSIQGAGYNEQFF. The chain links TRBV19 to TRBJ2-1, with 8 bases matching TRBD1. CDR1 and CDR2 from the germline V gene are LNHDA and SQIVND (reference sequence). The CDR3 runs to 15 residues. With V trimmed by 3 bases and J by 4 bases, 5 bases remained unmatched.